The T cell receptor (beta chain) described here comes from a study of T-cell reconstitution after alpha-beta-depleted transplantation in children. About this clonotype: Its target is not known.

Whole-study findings and limits: Surviving recipient cells, namely T cells and thymic progenitors, were the source of high day-60 TCRbeta diversity in some patients. Where alpha-beta T cells came from about two months after transplant was reportedly several hundred expanded graft clones. From newly produced T cells came most of the T-cell counts and diversity one year after transplant.

As it was prepared, the TCRbeta library received unique molecular identifiers. TCRdb reprocessed the PCR reads with MiXCR, giving one entry per CDR3 protein. The sample consists of around 700,000 distinct CDR3 sequences, less than 15% of them appearing once. Germline assignment: CDR1 SGHVS and CDR2 FNYEAQ. CDR3 size: 15 residues. Trimming took 3 bases from V and 2 from J; bases not matched to a gene: 3. This TCR derives from a girl aged 2 to 9 with congenital amegakaryocytic thrombocytopenia, due to receive a stem cell transplant. The chain carries TRBV7-6 and TRBJ2-1, with TRBD2 matching 8 bases. The sample consisted of PBMCs, taken before TCRalphabeta/CD19-depleted stem cell transplant. The CDR3 bases are TGTGCCAGCAGCTTTAGCGGGGTTACCTACAATGAGCAGTTCTTC. As protein: CASSFSGVTYNEQFF.